The clone carrying this T cell receptor (beta chain) appeared a few times. These data are taken from a study of molecular identifiers for immune sequencing clone quantification. Germline lookup yields CDR1 MNHEY and CDR2 SMNVEV (reference sequence). The ends lost 3 bases at V and 3 bases at J; junction bases unmatched: 8. The CDR3 is made up of 16 amino acids. A single record per CDR3 protein comes from TCRdb applying MiXCR to the PCR reads. The table lists hundreds of thousands of distinct CDR3 sequences, less than 20% of them singletons. A CD8+CD4-CCR7+CD45RA+ gate was used to sort naive CD8 T cells.

What was sequenced was naive CD8+ T cells from blood, with Jurkat cell RNA spiked in. Noted subset: FACS-sorted CD8+CD4-CCR7+CD45RA+ naive T cells. The sequence was collected from a human donor in good health. Some libraries in this study had Jurkat cell RNA spiked in. The chain couples TRBV27 to TRBJ2-1; 7 nucleotides agree with TRBD1. Here the CDR3 DNA reads TGTGCCAGCAGTTTCCTACAGGGGATCAACTACAATGAGCAGTTCTTC. It translates to CASSFLQGINYNEQFF.